This entry lists 27 T cell receptor beta chains sequenced from one sample in a study of control samples from healthy donors and cancer patients (dated by TCRdb to 2018 to 2020). The receptor library was made with the immunoSEQ multiplex PCR assay. The table was pulled from immuneACCESS by TCRdb, which kept in-frame rearrangements only. Such tables lose some clones; where checked, under half of the loss comes from unresolved V genes, and the rest has no known cause. The sample table records more than 90,000 clones; about 89% of these occur just once. The top ten hold over 6.5% of the sample. The specimen was blood. The source is a man aged 25-40 years in good health.

V usage is TRBV28 and J usage is TRBJ1-2; D is unclear. CDR3 length: 16 residues. In germline, CDR1 is MDHEN, CDR2 SYDVKM. V lost 2 bases and J 3 bases, leaving 16 bases between the germline ends. The CDR3 coding sequence is TGTGCCAGCAGTTTACCGGGAAGTGGTGGAGACTATGGCTACACCTTC. Protein: CASSLPGSGGDYGYTF.

The genes are TRBV25-1 and TRBJ2-3, with TRBD2 matching 10 bases. The CDR3 is 17 residues long. Germline values: CDR1 MGHDK, CDR2 SYGVNS. Trimming took 6 bases from V and 4 from J; bases not matched to a gene: 13. The DNA of the CDR3 is TGTGCCAGCAGCGACGTAGCGGGAGGCCCTACCGCAGATACGCAGTATTTT. Translating gives CASSDVAGGPTADTQYF.

This rearrangement joins TRBV5-8 to TRBJ2-3; the match to TRBD1 covers 9 bases. J lost 1 base, V lost 0 bases, and 6 bases had no gene match. Per the germline V gene, CDR1 is SGHTS and CDR2 is YDEGEE. The CDR3 consists of 17 residues. CDR3 sequence: CASSLAVGQGGTDTQYF. CDR3 DNA sequence: TGTGCCAGCAGCTTGGCCGTGGGACAGGGTGGCACAGATACGCAGTATTTT.

The chain is built from TRBV21-1 and TRBJ2-7. TRBV21-1 is reported as a pseudogene. The CDR3 is 14 residues long. CDR3 bases: TGTGCCAGCAGCAAAGGACGGATTGTCTACGAGCAGTACGTC. This codes for CASSKGRIVYEQYV.

This clone was found once. V gene TRBV5-1 combines with J gene TRBJ2-1; possibly TRBD2 for D (5 bases). The CDR3 loop spans 14 amino acids. Trimming left V 3 bases short and J 8 bases short, with 15 bases between. The germline V gene has CDR1 SGHRS and CDR2 YFSETQ. In DNA form, the CDR3 reads TGCGCCAGCAGCTCAGGACTGGGCCTCGATGAGCAGTTCTTC. Translated: CASSSGLGLDEQFF. Full variable domain (outside the CDR3, taken from reference TRBV5-1 and TRBJ2-1): KAGVTQTPRYLIKTRGQQVTLSCSPISGHRSVSWYQQTPGQGLQFLFEYFSETQRNKGNFPGRFSGRQFSNSRSEMNVSTLELGDSALYLCASSSGLGLDEQFFGPGTRLTVL.

V and J are TRBV6-5 and TRBJ1-5, with D possibly matching TRBD1 (5 bases). The CDR3 consists of 13 residues. V was shortened by 8 bases and J by 5 bases, with 13 bases between the two germline ends. CDR1 is MNHEY and CDR2 is SVGAGI in the germline V gene. CDR3 nucleotides: TGTGCCAGCCGGAGAGACAGTGATCAGCCCCAGCATTTT. Amino acids: CASRRDSDQPQHF.

The V gene is TRBV6-6, the J gene TRBJ1-3, with D hard to call. Trimming cost V 6 bases and J 2 bases, with 11 bases left between them. Germline loops: CDR1 MNHNY, CDR2 SVGAGI (reference sequence). This CDR3 region has 14 residues. Here the CDR3 reads CASRDGEAGNTIYF. The CDR3 bases are TGTGCCAGCAGGGACGGAGAGGCTGGAAACACCATATATTTT.

The J gene is TRBJ1-1, the V gene TRBV30; perhaps TRBD1 as D (6 bases). V was shortened by 0 bases and J by 2 bases, with 16 bases between the two germline ends. This CDR3 contains 16 residues. Germline V CDR1 and CDR2: GTSNPN, SVGIG (reference sequence). CDR3 sequence: CAWSVPTGMRNTEAFF. DNA for the CDR3: TGTGCCTGGAGTGTCCCCACAGGGATGAGAAACACTGAAGCTTTCTTT.

This clone was seen just once. The CDR3 sequence: CASSSSQGVNEKLFF. The CDR3 nucleotides read TGTGCCAGCAGTAGCTCCCAGGGGGTAAATGAAAAACTGTTTTTT. The V gene is TRBV6-5, the J gene TRBJ1-4; 7 nucleotides match TRBD1. Germline V gene sequence: CDR1 MNHEY, CDR2 SVGAGI. CDR3 size: 15 residues. V was clipped by 5 bases and J by 5 bases; unmatched bases: 8.

V and J are TRBV4-3 and TRBJ2-7, with a tentative D call TRBD2 (5 bases). The CDR3 sequence is 14 residues long. The ends were cut back, 0 bases at V and 2 bases at J, with 8 bases in the middle. CDR1 and CDR2 from the germline V gene are LGHNA and YSLEER. This chain's CDR3 is CASSQEGAAYEQYF. The CDR3 DNA is TGCGCCAGCAGCCAAGAGGGAGCAGCCTACGAGCAGTACTTC.

The V gene is TRBV24-1, the J gene TRBJ1-2; D not resolved. The CDR3 is made up of 14 amino acids. Trimming left V 5 bases short and J 0 bases short, with 9 bases between. Germline V gene data show CDR1 as KGHDR and CDR2 as SFDVKD. CDR3 nucleotide sequence: TGTGCCACCAGTGCGGCAGGAACTAACTATGGCTACACCTTC. Amino acid sequence: CATSAAGTNYGYTF.

J is TRBJ1-1 and V is TRBV12-3 or TRBV12-4, with a tentative D call TRBD1 (5 bases). The CDR3 runs 13 residues. Deletions cut 4 bases from V and 1 base from J, with 7 bases between. The CDR3 here is CASSSTENTEAFF. CDR3 nucleotides: TGTGCCAGCAGTTCGACAGAGAACACTGAAGCTTTCTTT.

This clone has more than one count but fewer than ten. The chain couples TRBV7-9 to TRBJ2-7; D is possibly TRBD1 (5 bases). The CDR3 totals 13 residues. The V gene lost 4 bases and the J gene lost 4 bases, with 11 bases spanning the gap. Germline V gene data show CDR1 as SEHNR and CDR2 as FQNEAQ (reference sequence). The CDR3 protein is CASSSAGMYEQYV. Here the CDR3 DNA reads TGTGCCAGCAGCTCGGCAGGGATGTACGAGCAGTACGTC.

The chain combines TRBV7-3 with TRBJ2-3; D possibly matches TRBD1 or TRBD2 (5 bases each). This CDR3 has 13 amino acids. Germline V gene lookup returns CDR1 SGHTA and CDR2 FQGTGA. The ends were cut back, 4 bases at V and 9 bases at J, with 14 bases in the middle. CDR3 residues: CASSSGSGRTQYF. For the CDR3, the DNA is TGTGCCAGCAGCTCCGGTTCGGGGCGAACGCAGTATTTT.

The genes are TRBV19 and TRBJ2-2; 8 bases are a match to TRBD2. The CDR3 extends over 16 amino acids. Germline lookup yields CDR1 LNHDA and CDR2 SQIVND (reference sequence). V shed 7 bases, J shed 6 bases, and the junction held 13 bases outside the gene matches. CDR3: CASNPGRGLRAGELFF. In DNA, the CDR3 is TGTGCCAGTAATCCCGGGAGGGGGTTACGCGCCGGGGAGCTGTTTTTT. The full variable domain, completed using reference TRBV19 and TRBJ2-2, is DGGITQSPKYLFRKEGQNVTLSCEQNLNHDAMYWYRQDPGQGLRLIYYSQIVNDFQKGDIAEGYSVSREKKESFPLTVTSAQKNPTAFYLCASNPGRGLRAGELFFGEGSRLTVL.

The J gene is TRBJ2-1, the V gene TRBV2; TRBD1 matches 9 bases. This CDR3 has 16 residues. In germline, CDR1 is SNHLY, CDR2 FYNNEI. V shed 9 bases and J 1 base; nucleotides not matched to a gene: 10. CDR3 coding DNA: TGTGCCAGGACGGTGGGCGGACAGGGGTCCTACAATGAGCAGTTCTTC. This sequence encodes CARTVGGQGSYNEQFF.

V usage is TRBV7-2 and J usage is TRBJ2-5, with 7 nucleotides matching TRBD2. The CDR3 is made up of 17 amino acids. Germline V gene sequence: CDR1 SGHTA, CDR2 FQGNSA. V lost 3 bases, J lost 5 bases, and 15 bases stayed unmatched. CDR3 region: CASSFGTASGGGETQYF. The DNA for the CDR3 is TGTGCCAGCAGCTTTGGGACCGCTAGCGGAGGAGGGGAGACCCAGTACTTC.

This chain joins TRBV9 and TRBJ2-1; 13 nucleotides align to TRBD2. The CDR3 consists of 16 residues. J gave up 10 bases and V 3 bases, and 10 bases lay outside the gene matches. CDR1 SGDLS and CDR2 YYNGEE come from the germline V gene. CDR3 bases: TGTGCCAGCAGCGGGGCGACTAGCGGGAGGTCGAGGGAGCAGTTCTTC. Its protein is CASSGATSGRSREQFF.

The chain uses TRBV6-4 and TRBJ2-1; 11 bases align to TRBD2. J was trimmed by 3 bases and V by 0 bases; bases with no gene match: 1. The CDR3 has 16 amino acids. CDR1 is MRHNA and CDR2 is SNTAGT in the germline V gene. The CDR3 spells CASSDSGTSGYNEQFF. The CDR3 DNA sequence: TGTGCCAGCAGTGACTCGGGGACTAGCGGCTACAATGAGCAGTTCTTC.

This clone is a singleton in its sample. CDR3 sequence: CASSNGDSSQPQHF. In DNA, the CDR3 is TGTGCCAGCAGTAACGGGGACAGTTCTCAGCCCCAGCATTTT. This chain connects TRBV6-5 to TRBJ1-5; 7 nucleotides agree with TRBD1. Germline CDR1 and CDR2: MNHEY and SVGAGI. V was clipped by 5 bases and J by 6 bases; unmatched bases: 7. This CDR3 comprises 14 residues.

This clone appeared a single time. The chain recombines TRBV18 with TRBJ2-2; no clear D gene. CDR3 length: 16 amino acids. V was cut by 2 bases and J by 4 bases, with 14 bases left in between. Germline V gene sequence: CDR1 KGHSH, CDR2 LQKENI. In nucleotides, the CDR3 is TGTGCCAGCTCACCAACGACGGCGAGAGGCACCGGGGAGCTGTTTTTT. Its translation is CASSPTTARGTGELFF.

The chain has TRBV11-2 and TRBJ2-3; D unclear. Trimming cost V 5 bases and J 4 bases, with 13 bases left between them. This CDR3 spans 14 amino acids. CDR1 SGHAT and CDR2 FQNNGV come from the germline V gene. The CDR3 coding sequence is TGTGCCAGCAGCCACGTCGAGGTCCCAGATACGCAGTATTTT. Translating gives CASSHVEVPDTQYF.

This chain joins TRBV19 and TRBJ2-5; tentative D call: TRBD1 (7 bases). CDR3 length: 15 amino acids. CDR1 is LNHDA, CDR2 SQIVND, per germline (reference sequence). The germline V and J ends were trimmed by 3 bases and 1 base, with 12 bases remaining between them. The CDR3 protein is CASSIQGGTQETQYF. The CDR3 nucleotides are TGTGCCAGTAGTATCCAGGGGGGCACCCAAGAGACCCAGTACTTC.

The chain links TRBV5-5 to TRBJ2-3; TRBD2 matches 8 bases. V trimming: 4 bases; J trimming: 9 bases; junction bases outside the gene matches: 10. Germline V gene data show CDR1 as SGHKS and CDR2 as YYEKEE (reference sequence). The CDR3 contains 14 residues. CDR3 DNA: TGTGCCAGCAGCGCTTGGCGGGAGGTGTTCACGCAGTATTTT. Amino acid sequence: CASSAWREVFTQYF. Full variable domain (remainder filled in from reference TRBV5-5 and TRBJ2-3): DAGVTQSPTHLIKTRGQQVTLRCSPISGHKSVSWYQQVLGQGPQFIFQYYEKEERGRGNFPDRFSARQFPNYSSELNVNALLLGDSALYLCASSAWREVFTQYFGPGTRLTVL.

The table lists this clone with a count of one. V gene TRBV5-1 combines with J gene TRBJ2-3; D ambiguous. Germline CDR1 reads SGHRS; CDR2 reads YFSETQ. Trimming pared 5 bases from V and 5 bases from J, leaving 9 bases between. This CDR3 contains 12 residues. CDR3 in DNA: TGCGCCAGCAGGTCCTTCCTAGATACGCAGTATTTT. Translation gives CASRSFLDTQYF.

This clone was observed a handful of times. This rearrangement joins TRBV7-8 to TRBJ2-7; 10 positions match TRBD2. V trimming: 5 bases; J trimming: 6 bases; junction bases outside the gene matches: 10. CDR3 size: 15 residues. Germline V gene lookup returns CDR1 SGHVS and CDR2 FQNEAQ. CDR3 sequence: CASSPVPSGRGEQYF. In DNA form, the CDR3 reads TGTGCCAGCAGCCCCGTCCCTAGCGGGAGAGGCGAGCAGTACTTC.

This chain uses TRBV21-1 with TRBJ2-5. TRBV21-1 is termed a pseudogene. The CDR3 runs 16 residues. CDR3 amino acids: CASSPQAETAQETQYF. The CDR3 nucleotides are TGTGCCAGCAGCCCCCAAGCGGAGACAGCCCAAGAGACCCAGTACTTC.